Sequencing of this T cell receptor beta chain was carried out in a study of blood T cell repertoires in COVID-19 (dated by TCRdb to 2018 to 2020). Context from the whole study: The collaborator samples originated in the United States, Italy and Spain and spanned the acute and convalescent phases of COVID-19. The prospective study material was composed of cDNA or gDNA derived from T cells, B-cell-depleted T cells, or PBMCs. Deeply sampled blood TCRbeta repertoires from subjects exposed to, actively infected with, or recovered from COVID-19 were included in the dataset. The repertoires were released in a freely available public database meant as a resource for research on the immune response to SARS-CoV-2. The samples were drawn from the first 160 participants of the ongoing ImmuneRACE study and from 1,200 or so subjects provided by 6 global collaborators. A de-identified subject ID, COVID-19 status, age in years and sex were almost always included in the sample metadata. Where available, HLA class I and class II types were obtained from metadata supplied by the sample provider rather than from assay-based typing. What the study reported, not specific to this receptor: The amount of clinical and demographic metadata varied by source and participant and was provided uncurated.

The immunoSEQ Assay, a bias-controlled multiplex PCR, was used to amplify TCRbeta CDR3 regions from genomic DNA. Per the original workflow: The number of nucleated cells in each sample was estimated from the amplification of reference gene primers within the assay. To quantify the absolute abundance of each unique TCRbeta CDR3 rearrangement, sequence reads were collapsed and filtered. Productive Simpson clonality was computed per sample as the square root of Simpson's diversity index over productive rearrangements. In its TCRdb copy, this immuneACCESS table keeps in-frame sequences only and misses some clones. Where compared with another copy, unresolved V genes explain less than half of these, and the others have no known cause. V, J and clone size are taken as reported in that table, and D and trimming were inferred from the DNA itself. Here the sample has some 290,000 clones; about 90% occur a single time. Roughly 2.4% of the sample is in the top ten clones.

Trimming removed 2 bases from V and 2 bases from J, leaving 9 bases between the germline ends. Including the terminal cysteine and phenylalanine, the CDR3 comprises 14 residues. Solely the CDR3 DNA is kept, with 42 bases framed from the first base. Via the germline V gene (reference sequence), CDR1 is LGHDT and CDR2 YNNKEL. On this clone itself: Its antigen is unknown. Base qualities are not at hand, and no much larger clone is one base apart.

Another Seattle source contributed samples from volunteer blood donors who had recovered from COVID-19. Whole blood was collected in K2EDTA tubes by collaborating institutions according to the institutions' own protocols. For TCRbeta analysis, collaborators shipped samples as frozen whole blood, isolated PBMCs, or DNA extracted from either of those sample types. Sequencing was carried out using peripheral blood. This chain is built from TRBV3-1 (or the pseudogene TRBV3-2) and TRBJ1-1; the D gene remains uncertain. The sequence derives from a woman aged 45-60 years who had recovered from COVID-19. CDR3 sequence: CASSQNHLNTEAFF. In nucleotides, the sequence is TGTGCCAGCAGCCAAAACCACTTAAACACTGAAGCTTTCTTT.